The clone carrying this TCR beta chain showed up just once. The sample comes from a study of cytomegalovirus exposure and HLA in healthy donors. TCRdb's copy holds only in-frame clones and misses some; the assay was immunoSEQ multiplex PCR. Of approximately 100,000 clones listed, about 90% were seen once; the top ten hold 5.5% to 7.5%. CDR3 size: 16 residues. Looked up from germline, CDR1 is SGHNT and CDR2 is YYREEE (reference sequence). After removal of 0 bases from V and 7 bases from J, the junction contained 6 bases not matched to a gene. Sequencing used PBMCs. The chain employs TRBV5-4 and TRBJ2-1; the match to TRBD2 covers 11 bases. The source is a man between 18 and 29 years old in good health and CMV-seropositive. The CDR3 DNA follows: TGTGCCAGCAGCTTGGCCCCTAGCGGGAGGCCTAATGAGCAGTTCTTC. Translated: CASSLAPSGRPNEQFF.